The 26 T cell receptor beta chains presented below share a single source sample, sequenced in a study of blood T cells in healthy people across ages. Together with a sample-barcoded 5' primer, a J-beta primer mix was included in a second PCR lasting roughly 6 to 12 cycles. TCRdb ran MiXCR on the 5' RACE reads and lists one entry per CDR3 protein. The data contain 1.5 million to 2 million distinct CDR3 sequences, 30% to 40% of them singletons. Sequencing was performed on blood. These receptors originate from a human donor in good health.

The chain couples TRBV5-1 to TRBJ1-6, with 8 bases that match TRBD1. This CDR3 comprises 16 residues. V shed 1 base and J 5 bases; nucleotides not matched to a gene: 5. Germline CDR1 reads SGHRS; CDR2 reads YFSETQ. This CDR3 reads CASSLYSTGDNSPLHF. The CDR3 nucleotides read TGCGCCAGCAGCTTGTATTCGACAGGGGATAATTCACCCCTCCACTTT.

The chain uses TRBV9 and TRBJ2-6; 9 bases fit TRBD1. With 0 bases clipped from V and 0 bases from J, the junction kept 7 bases outside the gene matches. The CDR3 totals 19 residues. Germline V gene lookup returns CDR1 SGDLS and CDR2 YYNGEE. The CDR3 here is CASSVAGTGFLSGANVLTF. In DNA, the CDR3 is TGTGCCAGCAGCGTAGCCGGGACAGGGTTCCTCTCTGGGGCCAACGTCCTGACTTTC.

The V call is TRBV4-2, the J call TRBJ2-7; D remains unclear. Trimming removed 0 bases from V and 1 base from J, with 7 bases in between. The CDR3 covers 14 residues. Germline CDR1 and CDR2: LGHNA and YNFKEQ. CDR3 in amino acids: CASSQDKPSYEQYF. The CDR3 DNA follows: TGTGCCAGCAGCCAAGACAAGCCATCCTACGAGCAGTACTTC.

The chain has TRBV27 and TRBJ2-6; the match to TRBD1 covers 7 bases. CDR3 size: 20 residues. Germline values: CDR1 MNHEY, CDR2 SMNVEV (reference sequence). V was clipped by 5 bases and J by 1 base; unmatched bases: 17. For the CDR3, the DNA is TGTGCCAGCAGTCCGCGCCAGAGGGACAGTCGGATATCTGGGGCCAACGTCCTGACTTTC. Its translation: CASSPRQRDSRISGANVLTF.

The chain couples TRBV20-1 to TRBJ2-1; 9 bases agree with TRBD1. The junction had 8 bases not matched to a gene; V was cut back by 5 bases and J by 3 bases. CDR1 and CDR2 from the germline V gene are DFQATT and SNEGSKA (reference sequence). This CDR3 comprises 15 residues. DNA for the CDR3: TGCAGTGCTCCCCCTCCGACAGGGGGCTACAATGAGCAGTTCTTC. Translated: CSAPPPTGGYNEQFF.

This clonotype was counted a few times. This chain joins TRBV28 and TRBJ2-7; D remains unclear. CDR1 is MDHEN, CDR2 SYDVKM, per germline. The V gene lost 6 bases and the J gene lost 4 bases, with 16 bases spanning the gap. The CDR3 has 14 amino acids. Here the CDR3 reads CASSSLVESYEQYF. The CDR3 coding sequence is TGTGCCAGCAGCTCTTTGGTGGAGAGTTACGAGCAGTACTTC.

Only one count was recorded for this clonotype. The V gene is TRBV7-3, the J gene TRBJ2-5; D gene ambiguous. V was cut by 0 bases and J by 2 bases, with 10 bases left in between. The germline gives CDR1 SGHTA, CDR2 FQGTGA. The CDR3 loop spans 15 amino acids. CDR3 region: CASSLTVDPQETQYF. For the CDR3, the DNA is TGTGCCAGCAGCTTAACGGTCGACCCGCAAGAGACCCAGTACTTC.

This clonotype was seen more than once but under ten times. This chain connects TRBV7-9 to TRBJ2-7, with a possible D match to TRBD2 (6 bases). This CDR3 is 15 amino acids long. The V end was cut by 6 bases, the J end by 0 bases, with 15 bases between. Germline lookup yields CDR1 SEHNR and CDR2 FQNEAQ (reference sequence). The CDR3 nucleotides are TGTGCCAGCAGACATCAGGACGGGAGCTCCTACGAGCAGTACTTC. Protein: CASRHQDGSSYEQYF.

J is TRBJ2-7 and V is TRBV5-1, with D possibly matching TRBD1 (5 bases). The CDR3 consists of 15 residues. V lost 1 base and J 7 bases, leaving 18 bases between the germline ends. Germline loops: CDR1 SGHRS, CDR2 YFSETQ. CDR3: CASSLSQGSYNEQYF. DNA of the CDR3: TGCGCCAGCAGCTTGTCCCAGGGATCCTACAATGAGCAGTACTTC.

The chain couples TRBV10-3 to TRBJ1-4; D is ambiguous. CDR1 is ENHRY, CDR2 SYGVKD, per germline. V shed 1 base and J shed 0 bases, with 6 bases lying between them. The CDR3 runs 15 residues. CDR3 region: CAISEWDATNEKLFF. CDR3 sequence (DNA): TGTGCCATCAGTGAGTGGGATGCAACTAATGAAAAACTGTTTTTT.

This clonotype has just a few counts. The rearrangement joins TRBV10-3 to TRBJ2-3; possibly TRBD2 for D (6 bases). CDR1 ENHRY and CDR2 SYGVKD come from the germline V gene. The CDR3 spans 14 residues. Deletions cut 6 bases from V and 3 bases from J, with 13 bases between. Here the CDR3 DNA reads TGTGCCATCAGCCTTACCGGGGGTACAGATACGCAGTATTTT. Amino acids: CAISLTGGTDTQYF.

This chain uses TRBV28 with TRBJ1-2, with D possibly being TRBD1 (5 bases). Germline V gene sequence: CDR1 MDHEN, CDR2 SYDVKM. The CDR3 runs 14 residues. Trimming shortened V by 7 bases and J by 6 bases, and 18 bases separated the two germline ends. DNA for the CDR3: TGTGCCAGCATCTCAATGGGGAGAGGGGATGGCTACACCTTC. Translation gives CASISMGRGDGYTF.

The rearrangement joins TRBV9 to TRBJ2-5; 9 bases map to TRBD2. Germline V gene sequence: CDR1 SGDLS, CDR2 YYNGEE. This CDR3 region has 16 residues. V dropped 0 bases and J dropped 5; count of bases not matched to a gene: 8. CDR3 amino acids: CASSVGDLAGWETQYF. The CDR3 region has the DNA TGTGCCAGCAGCGTAGGAGACCTAGCGGGGTGGGAGACCCAGTACTTC.

This clonotype was seen a few times. V and J are TRBV10-3 and TRBJ2-5, with unresolved D. With 4 bases removed from V and 2 bases from J, the gap between germline ends came to 5 bases. This CDR3 region has 12 residues. The V gene's germline CDR1 is ENHRY and CDR2 SYGVKD. Here the CDR3 reads CAISAAQETQYF. As DNA, the CDR3 is TGTGCCATCAGTGCCGCACAAGAGACCCAGTACTTC.

The gene calls are TRBV5-1 and TRBJ2-7, with D maybe TRBD2 (5 bases). CDR1 and CDR2 (germline): SGHRS, YFSETQ. V was cut by 0 bases and J by 2 bases, with 15 bases left in between. The CDR3 consists of 16 residues. CDR3 amino acids: CASSLVGSVGTYEQYF. For the CDR3, the DNA is TGCGCCAGCAGCTTGGTGGGTAGCGTTGGAACCTACGAGCAGTACTTC.

Remarks on this clonotype: At one end the junction does not follow the germline gene, possibly because of a read error. The V gene is TRBV18, the J gene TRBJ2-1; perhaps TRBD2 as D (6 bases). The CDR3 is made up of 16 amino acids. Germline assignment: CDR1 KGHSH and CDR2 LQKENI. The CDR3 protein is CASSLRLEGSYNEQLF. CDR3 DNA sequence: TGTGCCAGCTCACTCCGACTAGAAGGCTCCTACAATGAGCAGCTCTTC.

This clonotype was counted only a few times. The chain recombines TRBV12-3 or TRBV12-4 with TRBJ1-1; D call uncertain. The CDR3 runs 13 residues. Trimming left V 7 bases short and J 4 bases short, with 13 bases between. The CDR3 loop reads CASTLSEGTEAFF. The DNA of the CDR3 is TGTGCCAGCACCCTCTCAGAAGGCACTGAAGCTTTCTTT.

This clonotype occurred a few times. The chain recombines TRBV4-3 with TRBJ2-4, with D possibly being TRBD2 (5 bases). The assigned J gene may be wrong: the sequence end matches TRBJ2-7 better. There are 16 residues in the CDR3. CDR1 and CDR2 (germline): LGHNA, YSLEER. The CDR3, as DNA: TGCGCCAGCAGCCAAGGGGCAGTGGAGGACCCTCCCGAGCAGTACTTC. Protein: CASSQGAVEDPPEQYF.

The chain couples TRBV7-2 to TRBJ2-3; D unclear. Germline assignment: CDR1 SGHTA and CDR2 FQGNSA. V was trimmed by 2 bases and J by 2 bases, leaving 8 bases between them. The CDR3 totals 14 residues. The CDR3 DNA follows: TGTGCCAGCAGCTTATCTGCCTTCACAGATACGCAGTATTTT. Amino acid sequence: CASSLSAFTDTQYF.

This chain joins TRBV20-1 and TRBJ1-5; perhaps TRBD1 as D (5 bases). Germline V gene data show CDR1 as DFQATT and CDR2 as SNEGSKA (reference sequence). The CDR3 is 16 residues long. The V and J ends lost 5 bases and 0 bases respectively, with 17 bases between them. This CDR3 reads CSAYRQTSYSNQPQHF. For the CDR3, the DNA is TGCAGTGCTTATCGACAGACTTCGTATAGCAATCAGCCCCAGCATTTT.

The V gene is TRBV7-2, the J gene TRBJ2-7; 7 bases line up with TRBD2. CDR3 size: 16 residues. From germline, CDR1 is SGHTA and CDR2 FQGNSA. V shed 2 bases and J 4 bases; nucleotides not matched to a gene: 11. CDR3 amino acids: CASSLWVGPGGYEQYF. The CDR3 nucleotides read TGTGCCAGCAGCTTATGGGTTGGGCCGGGAGGTTACGAGCAGTACTTC.

This chain uses TRBV27 with TRBJ1-1, with 7 bases matching TRBD1. Germline V gives CDR1 MNHEY, CDR2 SMNVEV (reference sequence). This CDR3 contains 15 residues. Losses at the gene ends were 4 bases for V and 4 bases for J; bases not matched to a gene: 9. In DNA, the CDR3 is TGTGCCAGCAGTTCCGAGACAGGGCTGGGCACTGAAGCTTTCTTT. This translates into CASSSETGLGTEAFF.

This clonotype was counted between two and nine times. Germline and junction disagree at one end, which may indicate a read error. This sequence joins TRBV28 and TRBJ2-3, with TRBD2 matching over 8 bases. The CDR3 covers 15 residues. Per the germline V gene, CDR1 is MDHEN and CDR2 is SYDVKM. This chain's CDR3 is CASTPNGLATDAQYF. In DNA, the CDR3 is TGTGCCAGCACCCCCAACGGACTAGCAACAGATGCGCAGTATTTT.

This clonotype turned up a few times. The chain is built from TRBV6-2 or TRBV6-3 and TRBJ2-7; no reliable D call. Between the trimmed V and J ends, which lost 1 base and 2 bases, there was a span of 12 bases. This CDR3 comprises 15 residues. Germline V lookup: CDR1 MNHEY, CDR2 SVGEGT. The CDR3 loop reads CASSYYDGGAYEQYF. The CDR3 bases are TGTGCCAGCAGTTACTACGACGGTGGGGCCTACGAGCAGTACTTC.

Remarks on this clonotype: This sequence may be a read error, since a much larger clone differs from it by one base. This rearrangement joins TRBV29-1 to TRBJ2-5; TRBD1 aligns across 8 bases. CDR1 SQVTM and CDR2 ANQGSEA come from the germline V gene. Germline trimming cut 7 bases from V and 7 bases from J; bases unmatched to any gene: 11. The CDR3 has 13 residues. The chain's CDR3 is CSGRTGRGGTQYF. CDR3 bases: TGCAGCGGCCGGACAGGGCGGGGAGGGACCCAGTACTTC.

This clonotype was counted between two and nine times. This sequence joins TRBV5-4 and TRBJ2-6, with a weak D call TRBD1 (6 bases). Germline CDR1 and CDR2: SGHNT and YYREEE (reference sequence). This CDR3 spans 18 amino acids. Trimming cost V 3 bases and J 1 base, with 17 bases left between them. CDR3 nucleotide sequence: TGTGCCAGCAGCTCTCGACAGGTGCATTCGTCTGGGGCCAACGTCCTGACTTTC. Translating gives CASSSRQVHSSGANVLTF.